The 25 T cell receptor beta chains listed next were all sequenced from one sample in a study of spatial heterogeneity in lung cancer. No antigen has been assigned to these receptors. Study-wide results and limits: How many expanded intratumoral alpha and beta TCRs were present tracked the tumor mutation count, which was a count of nonsynonymous mutations.

Each CDR3 protein is one row after TCRdb ran MiXCR on the 5' RACE reads. The table records about 100,000 distinct CDR3 sequences, nearly 4.5% of them present only once. As for time point: sample taken at primary tumor resection. Here the sequenced sample was lung tumor tissue, taken at surgery. Receptors were obtained from a male donor with early-stage non-small cell lung cancer.

This clonotype was observed at least ten times. V and J are TRBV5-1 and TRBJ2-7, with TRBD2 matching 12 bases. The V gene end was trimmed by 4 bases and the J gene end by 2 bases; junction bases not matched to a gene: 4. CDR1 SGHRS and CDR2 YFSETQ come from the germline V gene. The CDR3 runs 15 residues. The chain's CDR3 is CASSPTSGGTYEQYF. In DNA form, the CDR3 reads TGCGCCAGCAGCCCCACTAGCGGGGGGACCTACGAGCAGTACTTC.

This clonotype has ten or more counts. The rearrangement uses TRBV6-5 and TRBJ2-7; D is unresolved. CDR3 length: 13 residues. In germline, CDR1 is MNHEY, CDR2 SVGAGI. Trimming removed 0 bases at V and 3 bases at J, with 6 bases between. Here the CDR3 DNA reads TGTGCCAGCAGTTACTCGGCGGTCTACGAGCAGTACTTC. Protein product: CASSYSAVYEQYF.

The sample holds many counts of this clonotype. The chain combines TRBV18 with TRBJ2-1, with D uncertain. V was cut by 2 bases and J by 4 bases, with 12 bases left in between. The CDR3 sequence is 15 residues long. Looked up from germline, CDR1 is KGHSH and CDR2 is LQKENI. In DNA, the CDR3 is TGTGCCAGCTCACCAAGCTCCGGAGTATACAATGAGCAGTTCTTC. Translation: CASSPSSGVYNEQFF.

A few counts support this clonotype. J is TRBJ2-5 and V is TRBV28; 7 nucleotides line up with TRBD2. Per germline, CDR1 MDHEN and CDR2 SYDVKM. The junction had 9 bases not matched to a gene; V was cut back by 4 bases and J by 7 bases. The CDR3 runs 14 residues. CDR3 loop: CASSSSGLGGTQYF. The DNA of the CDR3 is TGTGCCAGCAGTTCGAGCGGACTAGGAGGGACCCAGTACTTC.

This clonotype was seen many times. This chain joins TRBV5-1 and TRBJ1-1; D is perhaps TRBD1 (6 bases). The germline V and J ends were trimmed by 1 base and 1 base, with 14 bases remaining between them. Germline loops: CDR1 SGHRS, CDR2 YFSETQ. The CDR3 spans 16 residues. CDR3 DNA sequence: TGCGCCAGCAGCTTGAGCATCCGGACAGAGAACACTGAAGCTTTCTTT. This sequence encodes CASSLSIRTENTEAFF.

This clonotype was observed at least ten times. The genes are TRBV7-8 and TRBJ1-1; D not resolved. Trimming removed 1 base from V and 3 bases from J, with 12 bases in between. This CDR3 is 15 amino acids long. CDR1 SGHVS and CDR2 FQNEAQ come from the germline V gene. The CDR3 region has the DNA TGTGCCAGCAGCTTAGGCCCCGGGTCTTACACTGAAGCTTTCTTT. Residues: CASSLGPGSYTEAFF.

This clonotype occurred many times. CDR3: CASSQLAIPYNEQFF. Here the CDR3 DNA reads TGTGCCAGCAGCCAACTAGCGATTCCCTACAATGAGCAGTTCTTC. The chain carries TRBV27 and TRBJ2-1; 7 nucleotides agree with TRBD2. With 6 bases clipped from V and 2 bases from J, the junction kept 7 bases outside the gene matches. Germline CDR1 reads MNHEY; CDR2 reads SMNVEV (reference sequence). The CDR3 extends over 15 amino acids.

This chain links TRBV6-6 with TRBJ2-6; 11 positions agree with TRBD1. The CDR3 loop spans 17 amino acids. V shed 4 bases, J shed 3 bases, and the junction held 5 bases outside the gene matches. Germline CDR1 MNHNY, CDR2 SVGAGI (reference sequence). DNA of the CDR3: TGTGCCAGCAGTTTGGGACAGGGGGTTGGTGGGGCCAACGTCCTGACTTTC. Amino acid sequence: CASSLGQGVGGANVLTF.

Ten or more counts support this clonotype. Written as DNA, the CDR3 is TGTGCCATCGGTAGGGGAGATCAGCCCCAGCATTTT. It codes for CAIGRGDQPQHF. J is TRBJ1-5 and V is TRBV10-3; possible D gene TRBD1, 5 bases. Germline assignment: CDR1 ENHRY and CDR2 SYGVKD. CDR3 length equals 12 residues. Trimming took 8 bases from V and 5 from J, leaving 10 bases between them.

V usage is TRBV5-5 and J usage is TRBJ2-3; D is unresolved. This CDR3 is built from 13 residues. Germline CDR1 and CDR2: SGHKS and YYEKEE (reference sequence). Trimming shortened V by 4 bases and J by 2 bases, and 8 bases separated the two germline ends. As DNA, the CDR3 is TGTGCCAGCAGCAACCCATACACAGATACGCAGTATTTT. Translated: CASSNPYTDTQYF.

This clonotype was seen repeatedly, ten times or more. The chain uses TRBV20-1 and TRBJ2-3; no definite D call. This CDR3 contains 13 residues. V lost 0 bases to trimming and J lost 6 bases, with 10 bases between them. The germline V gene has CDR1 DFQATT and CDR2 SNEGSKA (reference sequence). The CDR3 bases are TGCAGTGCTAGAGATACAAAGGACGATACGCAGTATTTT. Its translation: CSARDTKDDTQYF.

This clonotype was detected many times. The chain carries TRBV11-2 and TRBJ2-3, with D uncertain. The CDR3 has 12 residues. Germline-derived CDR1 and CDR2 are SGHAT and FQNNGV. The ends were cut back, 3 bases at V and 3 bases at J, with 4 bases in the middle. CDR3 region: CASSFRTDTQYF. CDR3 sequence (DNA): TGTGCCAGCAGCTTTCGGACAGATACGCAGTATTTT.

This clonotype was seen ten or more times. The chain is built from TRBV6-2 or TRBV6-3 and TRBJ2-2, with D uncertain. Per the germline V gene, CDR1 is MNHEY and CDR2 is SVGEGT. This CDR3 region has 15 residues. V gave up 3 bases and J gave up 5 bases, with 13 bases separating them. The CDR3 loop reads CASSYRADDTGELFF. DNA of the CDR3: TGTGCCAGCAGTTATCGTGCGGATGATACCGGGGAGCTGTTTTTT.

This clonotype was recorded at least ten times. J is TRBJ1-3 and V is TRBV12-3 or TRBV12-4; D remains unclear. The CDR3 runs 15 residues. Deletions cut 3 bases from V and 4 bases from J, with 13 bases between. The CDR3 nucleotides read TGTGCCAGCAGTTTTTCTCTGGGCTCAGGAAACACCATATATTTT. Translation: CASSFSLGSGNTIYF.

This clonotype was detected ten times or more. The gene calls are TRBV5-6 and TRBJ2-7; D is uncertain. This CDR3 spans 15 amino acids. Germline-derived CDR1 and CDR2 are SGHDT and YYEEEE. Trimming took off 2 bases at V and 2 bases at J, with 14 bases between the two ends. The CDR3 region is CASSFLSGLPYEQYF. DNA of the CDR3: TGTGCCAGCAGCTTCCTATCCGGCCTCCCCTACGAGCAGTACTTC.

This clonotype has just a few counts. V usage is TRBV10-3 and J usage is TRBJ1-4, with D tentatively TRBD1 (5 bases). Germline CDR1 is ENHRY and CDR2 is SYGVKD. The CDR3 is made up of 13 amino acids. V lost 10 bases to trimming and J lost 7 bases, with 16 bases between them. The CDR3 DNA reads as TGTGCCACCAAAGGGGCGGTAGGTGAAAAACTGTTTTTT. It yields the protein CATKGAVGEKLFF.

A few counts support this clonotype. The chain uses TRBV18 and TRBJ1-4, with 9 bases aligning to TRBD1. The CDR3 totals 15 residues. Germline assignment: CDR1 KGHSH and CDR2 LQKENI. V lost 3 bases to trimming and J lost 10 bases; unmatched junction nucleotides: 9. CDR3 nucleotide sequence: TGTGCCAGCTCACCCGGACAGGGGACGTTTGGAAAACTGTTTTTT. Its translation is CASSPGQGTFGKLFF.

This clonotype appeared many times. The V call is TRBV27, the J call TRBJ2-2; D might be TRBD2 (6 bases). Germline CDR1 is MNHEY and CDR2 is SMNVEV (reference sequence). The germline V and J ends were trimmed by 8 bases and 3 bases, with 10 bases remaining between them. This CDR3 contains 13 residues. CDR3 residues: CASSRDHTGELFF. The CDR3 region has the DNA TGTGCCAGCTCGCGGGACCACACCGGGGAGCTGTTTTTT.

This clonotype was found many times. This chain joins TRBV4-1 and TRBJ1-1, with TRBD1 as a possible D gene (6 bases). The CDR3 is made up of 14 amino acids. Germline V gene lookup returns CDR1 MGHRA and CDR2 YSYEKL. With 1 base removed from V and 5 bases from J, the gap between germline ends came to 11 bases. The CDR3 is CASSQGGAGTEAFF. The CDR3 DNA is TGCGCCAGCAGCCAAGGGGGGGCTGGGACTGAAGCTTTCTTT.

This clonotype was detected many times. V and J are TRBV2 and TRBJ2-7; no firm D call. Germline V lookup: CDR1 SNHLY, CDR2 FYNNEI. This CDR3 contains 15 residues. V lost 4 bases and J lost 0, with 13 bases in between. CDR3 amino acids: CASSVPRTYSYEQYF. CDR3 sequence (DNA): TGTGCCAGCAGTGTCCCCAGAACTTACTCCTACGAGCAGTACTTC.

Many counts were recorded for this clonotype. The gene calls are TRBV27 and TRBJ2-5, with TRBD2 matching over 7 bases. V dropped 3 bases and J dropped 4; count of bases not matched to a gene: 8. This CDR3 comprises 15 residues. From germline, CDR1 is MNHEY and CDR2 SMNVEV (reference sequence). DNA for the CDR3: TGTGCCAGCAGTTTTGGGAAGGGAGGGCCAGAGACCCAGTACTTC. It encodes CASSFGKGGPETQYF.

In this sample, this clonotype turned up many times. CDR3 sequence reads: CASGLPSNHEQYF. The CDR3 nucleotides read TGTGCCAGCGGCCTCCCTAGCAACCACGAGCAGTACTTC. The chain combines TRBV28 with TRBJ2-7, with TRBD2 as a possible D gene (5 bases). CDR1 and CDR2 from the germline V gene are MDHEN and SYDVKM. V was pared by 8 bases and J by 5 bases, with 16 bases between. The CDR3 length is 13 residues. Based on the CDR3 plus reference TRBV28 and TRBJ2-7, the full variable domain is DVKVTQSSRYLVKRTGEKVFLECVQDMDHENMFWYRQDPGLGLRLIYFSYDVKMKEKGDIPEGYSVSREKKERFSLILESASTNQTSMYLCASGLPSNHEQYFGPGTRLTVT.

Only a few counts were recorded for this clonotype. CDR3 loop: CASSLWRRAGSYEQYF. The DNA of the CDR3 is TGTGCCAGCAGCTTATGGCGGAGGGCTGGGTCCTACGAGCAGTACTTC. J is TRBJ2-7 and V is TRBV7-9; D is possibly TRBD2 (6 bases). The germline V gene encodes CDR1 SEHNR and CDR2 FQNEAQ (reference sequence). The CDR3 runs to 16 residues. V dropped 2 bases and J dropped 1 base, with 15 bases sitting between them.

This clonotype was detected many times. The J gene is TRBJ2-1, the V gene TRBV3-1; no clear D gene. The V gene's germline CDR1 is LGHDT and CDR2 YNNKEL (reference sequence). Trimming removed 4 bases from V and 4 bases from J, with 11 bases in between. The CDR3 extends over 14 amino acids. The CDR3 loop reads CASSLTPTYNEQFF. The CDR3 DNA reads TGTGCCAGCAGCCTGACACCTACTTACAATGAGCAGTTCTTC.

This clonotype was seen ten or more times. The rearrangement uses TRBV28 and TRBJ2-5; perhaps TRBD2 as D (5 bases). CDR1 and CDR2 (germline): MDHEN, SYDVKM. The CDR3 runs 13 residues. The V end lost 6 bases, the J end lost 4 bases, and 12 bases lay between the germline ends. The CDR3 sequence is CASSFHGGETQYF. In DNA form, the CDR3 reads TGTGCCAGCAGCTTCCACGGAGGAGAGACCCAGTACTTC.